This TCR beta chain stems from a study of identical twins. This clonotype was detected many times. Each CDR3 protein gets one entry after TCRdb re-called the 5' RACE reads with MiXCR. Of 700,000 or so distinct CDR3 sequences listed, 8% to 9% are singletons. This sample also belongs to another study, concerning yellow fever vaccine responses in identical twins.

The clonotype originates from a woman aged 18-30 years in good health. The specimen sequenced was PBMCs.

The CDR3: CASSPGTSQHF. The CDR3 nucleotides read TGTGCCAGCAGTCCGGGGACGTCCCAGCATTTT. The V call is TRBV12-3 or TRBV12-4, the J call TRBJ1-5, with D possibly TRBD1 on 5 matching bases. Trimming took 5 bases from V and 11 from J, leaving 10 bases between them. There are 11 residues in the CDR3.